This T cell receptor (beta chain) was sequenced for a study of blood T cell repertoires in COVID-19. For the study at large: The analysed material was cDNA or gDNA that came from T cells, B-cell-depleted T cells, or PBMCs.

The V gene lost 5 bases and the J gene lost 2 bases, with 14 bases spanning the gap. Germline V gene data show CDR1 as SGHTA and CDR2 as FQGTGA. This CDR3 has 15 residues. Libraries were prepared by immunoSEQ multiplex PCR; TCRdb keeps only in-frame clonotypes and omits some of them. There are around 370,000 clones in the sample; around 90% occur only once, and roughly 6.8% lies in the top ten. The sample comprised peripheral blood. This receptor was obtained from a man aged 18 to 30 with active or convalescent COVID-19. This chain uses TRBV7-3 with TRBJ2-3, with D perhaps matching TRBD2 (6 bases). The CDR3 reads CASSRIGGTTDTQYF. The CDR3 nucleotides are TGTGCCAGCAGCCGAATCGGGGGAACCACAGATACGCAGTATTTT.